This entry lists 12 T cell receptor beta chains sequenced from one sample in a study of T cell responses to AZD1222 COVID-19 vaccine. The data were produced by immunoSEQ multiplex PCR, yet TCRdb's version contains in-frame clones alone and is incomplete. Of tens of thousands of clones in the sample, 88% are singletons; the top ten hold about a fifth. The specimen comprised peripheral blood, sampled on day 0 of AZD1222 vaccination. Receptor source: an adult in good health.

This clone occurred once. The genes are TRBV19 and TRBJ1-1; 7 nucleotides align to TRBD1. This CDR3 comprises 13 residues. In germline, CDR1 is LNHDA, CDR2 SQIVND (reference sequence). The trim removed 4 bases at V and 5 bases at J, leaving 4 bases unmatched. CDR3 amino acids: CASSSNRGTEAFF. CDR3 sequence (DNA): TGTGCCAGTAGTAGTAACAGGGGAACTGAAGCTTTCTTT.

The V gene is TRBV11-3, the J gene TRBJ2-3; TRBD1 is a possible D gene (6 bases). The V and J ends lost 2 bases and 2 bases respectively, with 14 bases between them. The CDR3 spans 16 residues. CDR1 is SGHNT and CDR2 is YENEEA in the germline V gene. This CDR3 is CASSLWGRPPTDTQYF. DNA of the CDR3: TGTGCCAGCAGCTTATGGGGGCGGCCTCCCACAGATACGCAGTATTTT.

The chain recombines TRBV5-1 with TRBJ1-1; maybe TRBD1 (5 bases). Germline V gives CDR1 SGHRS, CDR2 YFSETQ. The CDR3 sequence is 16 residues long. V dropped 4 bases and J dropped 10 bases, with 26 bases sitting between them. The CDR3 DNA reads TGCGCCAGCAGCCTTGACCCACAAGTCTTTCCTAGGGGAGCTTTCTTT. Encoded protein: CASSLDPQVFPRGAFF. The full variable domain, its missing parts supplied by reference TRBV5-1 and TRBJ1-1, is KAGVTQTPRYLIKTRGQQVTLSCSPISGHRSVSWYQQTPGQGLQFLFEYFSETQRNKGNFPGRFSGRQFSNSRSEMNVSTLELGDSALYLCASSLDPQVFPRGAFFGQGTRLTVV.

The chain employs TRBV5-1 and TRBJ2-2; TRBD2 matches 14 bases. The CDR3 totals 17 residues. Germline lookup yields CDR1 SGHRS and CDR2 YFSETQ. With 3 bases clipped from V and 4 bases from J, the junction kept 5 bases outside the gene matches. In nucleotides, the CDR3 is TGCGCCAGCAGCTATGGACTAGCGGGGGGCATCACCGGGGAGCTGTTTTTT. It encodes CASSYGLAGGITGELFF.

This clone has just one count. The rearrangement links TRBV18 to TRBJ2-5; maybe TRBD1 (6 bases). CDR3 length: 14 residues. Germline loops: CDR1 KGHSH, CDR2 LQKENI. The V end lost 6 bases, the J end lost 0 bases, and 11 bases lay between the germline ends. The CDR3 region has the DNA TGTGCCAGCTCCGGACAGACATACCAAGAGACCCAGTACTTC. As protein: CASSGQTYQETQYF. Full variable domain (rest looked up from reference TRBV18 and TRBJ2-5): NAGVMQNPRHLVRRRGQEARLRCSPMKGHSHVYWYRQLPEEGLKFMVYLQKENIIDESGMPKERFSAEFPKEGPSILRIQQVVRGDSAAYFCASSGQTYQETQYFGPGTRLLVL.

The V call is TRBV29-1, the J call TRBJ2-3; 8 bases are shared with TRBD1. J lost 3 bases, V lost 6 bases, and 8 bases had no gene match. The CDR3 runs to 14 residues. Germline CDR1 SQVTM, CDR2 ANQGSEA. CDR3 sequence (DNA): TGCAGCGTGGGACAGGTCCTGGGGACAGATACGCAGTATTTT. It yields the protein CSVGQVLGTDTQYF.

V gene TRBV25-1 combines with J gene TRBJ1-5, with a possible D match to TRBD1 (5 bases). The CDR3 totals 15 residues. The germline V and J ends were trimmed by 3 bases and 1 base, with 10 bases remaining between them. Germline CDR1 and CDR2: MGHDK and SYGVNS. The CDR3: CASSEQGVSNQPQHF. The CDR3 DNA reads as TGTGCCAGCAGTGAGCAGGGCGTGAGCAATCAGCCCCAGCATTTT.

The chain links TRBV6-5 to TRBJ1-3, with 8 bases that match TRBD1. V lost 6 bases and J lost 2; bases outside the gene matches: 6. CDR3 length equals 15 residues. CDR1 and CDR2 from the germline V gene are MNHEY and SVGAGI. The CDR3 sequence is CASRSQGAAGNTIYF. For the CDR3, the DNA is TGTGCCAGCAGGTCCCAGGGGGCGGCTGGAAACACCATATATTTT.

This clone was observed a few times. J is TRBJ1-5 and V is TRBV19, with D unclear. Deletions cut 6 bases from V and 3 bases from J, with 9 bases between. Germline CDR1 is LNHDA and CDR2 is SQIVND (reference sequence). The CDR3 is made up of 13 amino acids. The CDR3 protein is CASSPYINQPQHF. The CDR3 DNA reads as TGTGCCAGTAGCCCCTATATCAATCAGCCCCAGCATTTT.

V and J are TRBV7-2 and TRBJ2-7; D call uncertain. CDR3 length equals 13 residues. V was pared by 3 bases and J by 2 bases, with 8 bases between. Per germline, CDR1 SGHTA and CDR2 FQGNSA. CDR3 in DNA: TGTGCCAGCAGCTTTCCCTCAACCTACGAGCAGTACTTC. It codes for CASSFPSTYEQYF.

This chain uses TRBV7-3 with TRBJ1-6; D uncertain. This CDR3 is 15 amino acids long. The V gene's germline CDR1 is SGHTA and CDR2 FQGTGA. Trimming stripped 1 base from V and 8 bases from J, with 12 bases between. CDR3: CASSLSGFGYSPLHF. CDR3 nucleotide sequence: TGTGCCAGCAGCTTAAGCGGTTTCGGGTATTCACCCCTCCACTTT. The entire variable domain, with the rest obtained from reference TRBV7-3 and TRBJ1-6, is as follows: GAGVSQTPSNKVTEKGKYVELRCDPISGHTALYWYRQSLGQGPEFLIYFQGTGAADDSGLPNDRFFAVRPEGSVSTLKIQRTERGDSAVYLCASSLSGFGYSPLHFGNGTRLTVT.

The rearrangement uses TRBV6-2 or TRBV6-3 and TRBJ2-3; 9 nucleotides align to TRBD1. The length of the CDR3 is 15 residues. Germline V gene sequence: CDR1 MNHEY, CDR2 SVGEGT. V trimming: 5 bases; J trimming: 8 bases; junction bases outside the gene matches: 11. The CDR3 protein is CASSDRTGALGTQYF. The CDR3 bases are TGTGCCAGCAGTGACCGGACAGGGGCCCTTGGTACGCAGTATTTT.